The table lists the clone carrying this T cell receptor (beta chain) with a few counts. Distinct nucleotide sequences in the sample also encode this CDR3. Here immunoSEQ multiplex PCR was the method, and the copy in TCRdb shows in-frame clones only, minus some. The sample contains some 69,000 clones, approximately 79% of which appear only once. This sample was included in a study of blood T cell repertoires in COVID-19. The CDR3 is 15 amino acids. Germline CDR1 SGHDN, CDR2 FVKESK. Trimming took off 1 base at V and 0 bases at J, with 4 bases between the two ends. The clonotype originates from a human donor in a cohort sampled during active COVID-19. Sequenced material: peripheral blood. The genes are TRBV14 and TRBJ2-6; D is undetermined. The CDR3 is CASSQGSSGANVLTF. CDR3 DNA sequence: TGTGCCAGCAGCCAAGGCAGCTCTGGGGCCAACGTCCTGACTTTC.